This T cell receptor (beta chain) was captured in a study of CD8 T cells in ankylosing spondylitis. V dropped 4 bases and J dropped 3 bases, with 15 bases sitting between them. The CDR3 covers 15 residues. In germline, CDR1 is LGHDT, CDR2 YNNKEL (reference sequence). TCRdb analysed the 5' RACE reads with MiXCR anew, one entry per CDR3 protein. Counted here are roughly 220,000 distinct CDR3 sequences, about 18% occurring once; the ten biggest clones make up 42%. Findings of the study overall: Among TCR beta sequences, a motif of eight or nine highly homologous variants appeared characteristic of ankylosing spondylitis blood. Significantly higher representation of disease-linked clones was reported for matched ankylosing spondylitis synovial fluid.

Concerning this clonotype: Its target is not known.

The source is a male donor with ankylosing spondylitis. This chain connects TRBV3-1 to TRBJ1-2; maybe TRBD1 (6 bases). The specimen sequenced was blood, either unsorted or a sorted T cell fraction (not recorded which). The CDR3 nucleotides read TGTGCCAGCAGCCGACAGGCCTATTCCCACTATGGCTACACCTTC. Protein: CASSRQAYSHYGYTF.